These 26 T cell receptor beta chains were sequenced from one sample in a study of OX40 agonist ivuxolimab in advanced cancers. TCRdb keeps only in-frame clones here, not all; method: immunoSEQ multiplex PCR. The sample includes roughly 62,000 clones, roughly 84% of them seen just once. The source material was CD4+ or CD8+ T cells sorted from blood, sampled in a trial of the OX40 agonist ivuxolimab. The receptors shown here come from an adult with an advanced solid tumor such as melanoma, head and neck, liver or kidney cancer.

The chain is built from TRBV27 and TRBJ2-3, with D perhaps given as TRBD1 or TRBD2 (6 bases each). V lost 1 base and J lost 4, with 15 bases in between. This CDR3 is 16 amino acids long. The germline gives CDR1 MNHEY, CDR2 SMNVEV (reference sequence). The CDR3 reads CASSLLGGGGADTQYF. CDR3 nucleotides: TGTGCCAGCAGTTTATTAGGAGGGGGTGGGGCAGATACGCAGTATTTT.

The V gene is TRBV30, the J gene TRBJ1-1, with 9 positions matching TRBD1. The CDR3 length is 16 residues. Germline V CDR1 and CDR2: GTSNPN, SVGIG (reference sequence). Trimming took 2 bases from V and 8 from J; bases not matched to a gene: 15. The DNA of the CDR3 is TGTGCCTGGAGTCCCGCCCCCCGGGACAGGGCGGGAGAAGCTTTCTTT. It yields the protein CAWSPAPRDRAGEAFF.

The chain recombines TRBV5-5 with TRBJ2-7; 12 positions agree with TRBD2. There are 15 residues in the CDR3. The V gene end was trimmed by 0 bases and the J gene end by 3 bases; junction bases not matched to a gene: 1. CDR1 SGHKS and CDR2 YYEKEE come from the germline V gene (reference sequence). CDR3 sequence (DNA): TGTGCCAGCAGCTTGGTACTAGCGGGAGGCTACGAGCAGTACTTC. This codes for CASSLVLAGGYEQYF.

V and J are TRBV2 and TRBJ1-5; TRBD1 agrees at 9 bases. The CDR3 consists of 13 residues. J gave up 6 bases and V 7 bases, and 4 bases lay outside the gene matches. Germline V CDR1 and CDR2: SNHLY, FYNNEI. The CDR3 protein is CASTGTGSQPQHF. The CDR3 region has the DNA TGTGCCAGCACCGGGACAGGGAGTCAGCCCCAGCATTTT.

CDR3 in DNA: TGTGCCAGCAGCGCCCGGGACAGGGAATGGTTACAGTTCTTC. This gives the protein CASSARDREWLQFF. The chain combines TRBV9 with TRBJ2-1; 9 nucleotides line up with TRBD1. The CDR3 loop spans 14 amino acids. J was trimmed by 13 bases and V by 3 bases; bases with no gene match: 11. In germline, CDR1 is SGDLS, CDR2 YYNGEE. Supplemented by reference TRBV9 and TRBJ2-1, the full variable domain reads DSGVTQTPKHLITATGQRVTLRCSPRSGDLSVYWYQQSLDQGLQFLIQYYNGEERAKGNILERFSAQQFPDLHSELNLSSLELGDSALYFCASSARDREWLQFFGPGTRLTVL.

This sequence joins TRBV19 and TRBJ2-3, with D tentatively TRBD1 (5 bases). CDR1 is LNHDA, CDR2 SQIVND, per germline (reference sequence). The germline V and J ends were trimmed by 0 bases and 2 bases, with 9 bases remaining between them. The CDR3 contains 15 residues. CDR3 amino acids: CASSIEGRATDTQYF. In nucleotides, the CDR3 is TGTGCCAGTAGTATAGAGGGCAGGGCCACAGATACGCAGTATTTT.

The V call is TRBV19, the J call TRBJ1-6; no firm D call. V was clipped by 7 bases and J by 8 bases, with 18 bases between them. The CDR3 runs to 15 residues. Germline assignment: CDR1 LNHDA and CDR2 SQIVND (reference sequence). CDR3 coding DNA: TGTGCCAGTACCGAAACAAACGTGGCAGATTCACCCCTCCACTTT. This codes for CASTETNVADSPLHF.

The genes are TRBV19 and TRBJ2-7, with D maybe TRBD2 (6 bases). Germline V lookup: CDR1 LNHDA, CDR2 SQIVND (reference sequence). V lost 8 bases, J lost 6 bases, and 14 bases lay in between. This CDR3 contains 12 residues. CDR3 protein: CASWGLAGEQYF. CDR3 nucleotides: TGTGCCAGTTGGGGACTGGCCGGCGAGCAGTACTTC. Complete variable domain (other parts from reference TRBV19 and TRBJ2-7): DGGITQSPKYLFRKEGQNVTLSCEQNLNHDAMYWYRQDPGQGLRLIYYSQIVNDFQKGDIAEGYSVSREKKESFPLTVTSAQKNPTAFYLCASWGLAGEQYFGPGTRLTVT.

The DNA for the CDR3 is TGTGCCAGTAGCCCCGTAGGGGCCGAGTCAGGGTCTCGTCAGTACTTC. Translating gives CASSPVGAESGSRQYF. The chain couples TRBV19 to TRBJ2-4; a possible D gene is TRBD1 (5 bases). CDR1 is LNHDA and CDR2 is SQIVND in the germline V gene (reference sequence). Trimming removed 6 bases from V and 12 bases from J, with 27 bases in between. This CDR3 region has 16 residues. Full variable domain (remainder filled in from reference TRBV19 and TRBJ2-4): DGGITQSPKYLFRKEGQNVTLSCEQNLNHDAMYWYRQDPGQGLRLIYYSQIVNDFQKGDIAEGYSVSREKKESFPLTVTSAQKNPTAFYLCASSPVGAESGSRQYFGAGTRLSVL.

The CDR3 bases are TGTGCCAGCAGTGTTGAGCGGGAGAGTAGTGAGCAGTTCTTC. Translating gives CASSVERESSEQFF. The genes are TRBV2 and TRBJ2-1, with 8 bases that match TRBD2. The length of the CDR3 is 14 residues. V shed 4 bases, J shed 9 bases, and the junction held 8 bases outside the gene matches. The V gene's germline CDR1 is SNHLY and CDR2 FYNNEI.

The chain combines TRBV11-2 with TRBJ2-5; TRBD1 might be the D (6 bases). With 5 bases removed from V and 5 bases from J, the gap between germline ends came to 18 bases. In germline, CDR1 is SGHAT, CDR2 FQNNGV. The CDR3 has 15 residues. The DNA for the CDR3 is TGTGCCAGCAGCCTCTCGGACTTGAGGGGGGAGACCCAGTACTTC. Amino acids: CASSLSDLRGETQYF.

The chain recombines TRBV6-6 with TRBJ1-1; D gene uncertain. Germline V CDR1 and CDR2: MNHNY, SVGAGI (reference sequence). CDR3 length: 16 amino acids. V lost 2 bases and J 0 bases, leaving 13 bases between the germline ends. The CDR3, as DNA: TGTGCCAGCAGTTACCCGGAAGGGCGGGTGAACACTGAAGCTTTCTTT. It codes for CASSYPEGRVNTEAFF.

The rearrangement uses TRBV7-6 and TRBJ2-3, with a tentative D call TRBD2 (7 bases). Germline V gene lookup returns CDR1 SGHVS and CDR2 FNYEAQ. V was pared by 7 bases and J by 5 bases, with 16 bases between. The CDR3 length is 14 residues. CDR3: CASTWGGAGDTQYF. For the CDR3, the DNA is TGTGCCAGCACCTGGGGGGGGGCCGGAGATACGCAGTATTTT. Supplemented by reference TRBV7-6 and TRBJ2-3, the full variable domain reads GAGVSQSPRYKVTKRGQDVALRCDPISGHVSLYWYRQALGQGPEFLTYFNYEAQQDKSGLPNDRFSAERPEGSISTLTIQRTEQRDSAMYRCASTWGGAGDTQYFGPGTRLTVL.

V is TRBV9 and J is TRBJ2-3; 11 nucleotides line up with TRBD1. Germline trimming cut 6 bases from V and 9 bases from J; bases unmatched to any gene: 9. Germline-derived CDR1 and CDR2 are SGDLS and YYNGEE. The CDR3 totals 14 residues. DNA of the CDR3: TGTGCCAGCAACGCCGGGACAGGGGGTTGGACGCAGTATTTT. It specifies CASNAGTGGWTQYF.

The chain links TRBV10-3 to TRBJ1-1; TRBD1 matches 10 bases. The germline CDR1 and CDR2 sequences are ENHRY and SYGVKD. CDR3 length: 14 residues. Losses at the gene ends were 6 bases for V and 3 bases for J; bases not matched to a gene: 4. In DNA form, the CDR3 reads TGTGCCATCAGGGGGGGACAGGGGTACACTGAAGCTTTCTTT. Translation: CAIRGGQGYTEAFF.

This rearrangement joins TRBV9 to TRBJ1-2, with D possibly matching TRBD1 (6 bases). The CDR3 has 16 residues. CDR1 is SGDLS and CDR2 is YYNGEE in the germline V gene. V shed 3 bases and J shed 7 bases, with 22 bases lying between them. This CDR3 is CASSAPQTGTLSGYTF. DNA of the CDR3: TGTGCCAGCAGCGCCCCCCAAACAGGGACCTTAAGTGGCTACACCTTC. Full variable domain (remainder filled in from reference TRBV9 and TRBJ1-2): DSGVTQTPKHLITATGQRVTLRCSPRSGDLSVYWYQQSLDQGLQFLIQYYNGEERAKGNILERFSAQQFPDLHSELNLSSLELGDSALYFCASSAPQTGTLSGYTFGSGTRLTVV.

The chain carries TRBV10-2 and TRBJ1-6; 9 nucleotides line up with TRBD1. The V gene's germline CDR1 is WSHSY and CDR2 SAAADI. The CDR3 totals 14 residues. Germline trimming cut 8 bases from V and 7 bases from J; bases unmatched to any gene: 6. The CDR3 spells CASLNRGRNSPLHF. DNA of the CDR3: TGCGCCAGCCTAAACAGGGGGCGGAATTCACCCCTCCACTTT.

The chain combines TRBV2 with TRBJ1-2; no firm D call. CDR1 and CDR2 (germline): SNHLY, FYNNEI. Trimming removed 2 bases at V and 4 bases at J, with 17 bases between. CDR3 length: 16 amino acids. The chain's CDR3 is CASSEHAGGYPYGYTF. CDR3 in DNA: TGTGCCAGCAGTGAACATGCAGGCGGATATCCCTATGGCTACACCTTC.

This chain links TRBV4-1 with TRBJ2-3, with 7 bases that match TRBD1. V was pared by 0 bases and J by 1 base, with 4 bases of the junction left unmatched. Germline CDR1 is MGHRA and CDR2 is YSYEKL. This CDR3 comprises 16 residues. CDR3: CASSQEWQGGTDTQYF. Written as DNA, the CDR3 is TGCGCCAGCAGCCAAGAGTGGCAGGGGGGCACAGATACGCAGTATTTT.

The rearrangement uses TRBV10-1 and TRBJ2-7, with D perhaps TRBD1 or TRBD2 (5 bases each). The CDR3 has 12 residues. Deletions cut 6 bases from V and 6 bases from J, with 12 bases between. In germline, CDR1 is WNHNN, CDR2 SYGVQD (reference sequence). The CDR3, as DNA: TGCGCCAGCAGCCGTATTGGGGGCGAGCAGTACTTC. Amino acid sequence: CASSRIGGEQYF.

The rearrangement joins TRBV19 to TRBJ2-6; D is ambiguous. V lost 6 bases and J 1 base, leaving 7 bases between the germline ends. Germline V CDR1 and CDR2: LNHDA, SQIVND (reference sequence). This CDR3 is 14 amino acids long. The CDR3 loop reads CASRQISGANVLTF. The CDR3, as DNA: TGTGCCAGTAGACAGATTTCTGGGGCCAACGTCCTGACTTTC.

The chain recombines TRBV7-3 with TRBJ2-2; maybe TRBD1 (6 bases). This CDR3 is 17 amino acids long. Germline V CDR1 and CDR2: SGHTA, FQGTGA. Trimming stripped 5 bases from V and 7 bases from J, with 23 bases between. The CDR3 nucleotides are TGTGCCAGCAGCGAACAGCCCCACAGGGTTTCTGGCGGGGAGCTGTTTTTT. Amino acid sequence: CASSEQPHRVSGGELFF.

This rearrangement joins TRBV7-2 to TRBJ1-1; D is possibly TRBD1 (5 bases). V was cut by 0 bases and J by 10 bases, with 12 bases left in between. CDR3 size: 13 residues. Germline V gene data show CDR1 as SGHTA and CDR2 as FQGNSA. The CDR3 region is CASSLATGLGAFF. The CDR3 nucleotides read TGTGCCAGCAGCTTAGCAACGGGGCTTGGAGCTTTCTTT. The variable domain in full, completed from reference TRBV7-2 and TRBJ1-1, reads GAGVSQSPSNKVTEKGKDVELRCDPISGHTALYWYRQSLGQGLEFLIYFQGNSAPDKSGLPSDRFSAERTGGSVSTLTIQRTQQEDSAVYLCASSLATGLGAFFGQGTRLTVV.

The rearrangement uses TRBV11-2 and TRBJ2-5; D might be TRBD1 (5 bases). The V end lost 8 bases, the J end lost 5 bases, and 18 bases lay between the germline ends. This CDR3 is 14 amino acids long. Germline CDR1 SGHAT, CDR2 FQNNGV. The CDR3 bases are TGTGCCAGCCGGGCCCAGGGTGGTAGGGAGACCCAGTACTTC. It codes for CASRAQGGRETQYF.

The chain has TRBV13 and TRBJ2-1, with D hard to call. Per the germline V gene, CDR1 is PRHDT and CDR2 is FYEKMQ (reference sequence). Deletions cut 5 bases from V and 1 base from J, with 15 bases between. This CDR3 is built from 16 residues. CDR3 bases: TGTGCCAGCAGCGAAGCGATGGTCGGGTCCTACAATGAGCAGTTCTTC. This translates into CASSEAMVGSYNEQFF.

V gene TRBV9 combines with J gene TRBJ2-7, with 11 bases aligning to TRBD2. Germline CDR1 is SGDLS and CDR2 is YYNGEE. This CDR3 contains 15 residues. V shed 5 bases, J shed 3 bases, and the junction held 7 bases outside the gene matches. CDR3 DNA sequence: TGTGCCAGCAGTCCTACTAGCGGGAGTTTCTACGAGCAGTACTTC. Amino acids: CASSPTSGSFYEQYF.